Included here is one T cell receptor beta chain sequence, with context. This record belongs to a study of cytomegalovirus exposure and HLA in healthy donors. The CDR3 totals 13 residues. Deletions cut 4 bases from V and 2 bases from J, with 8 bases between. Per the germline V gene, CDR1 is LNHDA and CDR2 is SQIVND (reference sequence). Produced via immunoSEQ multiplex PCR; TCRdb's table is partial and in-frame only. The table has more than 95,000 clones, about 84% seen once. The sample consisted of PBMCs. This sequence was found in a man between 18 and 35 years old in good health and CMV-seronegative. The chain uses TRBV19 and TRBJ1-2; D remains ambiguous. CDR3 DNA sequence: TGTGCCAGTAGTACAGAGCGAAACTATGGCTACACCTTC. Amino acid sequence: CASSTERNYGYTF.